The 5 T cell receptor beta chains below come from one sample, sequenced in a study of T cell repertoires in cytomegalovirus infection. TCRdb reprocessed the reads with MiXCR, giving one entry per CDR3 protein. The sample lists around 500,000 distinct CDR3 sequences; roughly 42% were seen once. Their antigens remain unidentified. The input for sequencing was cultured PBMCs, taken from culture after CMV antigen stimulation. Every receptor here comes from a human donor in good health (CMV status not recorded). Some clones in this sample may be carry-over from other donors' samples.

This chain joins TRBV6-1 and TRBJ1-2; D ambiguous. The CDR3 is made up of 16 amino acids. Germline V CDR1 and CDR2: MNHNS, SASEGT. Trimming removed 5 bases from V and 1 base from J, with 17 bases in between. The CDR3 DNA reads as TGTGCCAGCAGTTACCCTCGCAGAGGGAGTAACTATGGCTACACCTTC. It specifies CASSYPRRGSNYGYTF.

This clonotype was seen a few times. This sequence joins TRBV7-9 and TRBJ1-4; TRBD1 agrees at 8 bases. CDR3 size: 17 residues. With V trimmed by 5 bases and J by 0 bases, 8 bases remained unmatched. Germline values: CDR1 SEHNR, CDR2 FQNEAQ (reference sequence). The CDR3 nucleotides read TGTGCCAGCAGCCTAGGGACAGGATTTGCAACTAATGAAAAACTGTTTTTT. It translates to CASSLGTGFATNEKLFF.

The sample holds a few counts of this clonotype. The chain joins TRBV7-8 to TRBJ2-3, with a tentative D call TRBD2 (6 bases). The germline V gene has CDR1 SGHVS and CDR2 FQNEAQ. The CDR3 extends over 15 amino acids. V lost 5 bases to trimming and J lost 2 bases, with 14 bases between them. This CDR3 reads CASSPGRGNTDTQYF. CDR3 in DNA: TGTGCCAGCAGCCCCGGTCGGGGGAACACAGATACGCAGTATTTT.

The rearrangement joins TRBV20-1 to TRBJ2-3, with 15 positions matching TRBD2. The J segment lost 3 bases and the V segment lost 6 bases, leaving 13 bases of the junction unmatched. CDR1 DFQATT and CDR2 SNEGSKA come from the germline V gene (reference sequence). The CDR3 runs 18 residues. The CDR3 region has the DNA TGCAGTGCGGCCCTCGGACTAGCGGGAGGGCCTAGTACAGATACGCAGTATTTT. Its translation: CSAALGLAGGPSTDTQYF.

This clonotype was counted only a few times. J is TRBJ2-3 and V is TRBV7-6; 10 positions agree with TRBD2. CDR3 length: 14 residues. After removal of 4 bases from V and 5 bases from J, the junction contained 3 bases not matched to a gene. CDR1 is SGHVS, CDR2 FNYEAQ, per germline. CDR3 residues: CASSSQRGGDTQYF. Here the CDR3 DNA reads TGTGCCAGCAGCTCGCAGCGGGGGGGAGATACGCAGTATTTT.